This T cell receptor (beta chain) comes out of a study of T cell repertoires in MIS-A myocarditis (dated by TCRdb to between 2020 and 2023). The immunoSEQ bias-controlled multiplex PCR was used to amplify TCRbeta CDR3 regions, which were then sequenced at high throughput. Processing in the source paper ran as follows. The immunoSEQ vendor pipeline collapsed and filtered the CDR3 sequences so that the abundance and frequency of each unique TCRbeta CDR3 could be quantified. Dominant CDR3 amino acid sequences were clustered with SARS-CoV-2-specific ImmuneCODE TCRbeta sequences by CD-HIT at a 90% global sequence identity threshold. A clone was classed as hyperexpanded at a frequency of 0.1 to 1 and as large at a frequency of 0.01 to 0.1. CDR3 amino acid sequences and V and J gene assignments of dominant clones were confirmed with MiXCR. The R stringdist package was used to calculate Levenshtein distances between the patient clonotypes and the ImmuneCODE hits. TCRdb holds this immuneACCESS table with in-frame rearrangements only. Some clones are missing; in checked studies, unresolved V genes explain under half, and the rest has no known cause. V, J and clone size are those of that table, while D and trimming were read from the DNA. The sample yields several thousand clones; 78% were counted once. Around a fifth of the sample comes from the top ten.

The junction shows trimming of 4 bases on V and 5 bases on J, and the gene matches do not reach 11 bases of it. As encoded in the germline V gene, CDR1 is MDHEN while CDR2 is SYDVKM. The CDR3 measures 16 amino acids from cysteine to phenylalanine. Just the 48-base CDR3 DNA is kept, in frame starting at base 1. The QIAamp DNA FFPE kit was used to extract genomic DNA from formalin-fixed paraffin-embedded autopsy tissue. This clone was seen once. It lacks a known antigen. No much larger clone exists at a distance of one base, and base qualities are not known. Specimen: right inferior lung lobe tissue obtained at autopsy. The clonotype comes from a man between 18 and 35 years old with fulminant myocarditis from multisystem inflammatory syndrome in adults (MIS-A) after COVID-19. Rearrangement joined TRBV28 to TRBJ2-5; TRBD1 fits 9 bases in the junction. The CDR3 is CASSSHGTGFRETQYF. The nucleotide sequence is given as TGTGCCAGCAGTTCTCACGGGACAGGGTTTAGGGAGACCCAGTACTTC.